This paragraph covers one T cell receptor (beta chain) sequence. The data belong to a study of control samples from healthy donors and cancer patients. V dropped 6 bases and J dropped 0 bases, with 15 bases sitting between them. There are 16 residues in the CDR3. Germline V gives CDR1 KGHSH, CDR2 LQKENI. Here immunoSEQ multiplex PCR was the method, and the copy in TCRdb shows in-frame clones only, minus some. The top ten clones hold approximately 2% of a sample with 100,000 to 150,000 clones, 92% of them seen once. The sequencing sample was made of blood. The chain uses TRBV18 and TRBJ1-3; D is possibly TRBD1 (5 bases). The clonotype comes from a woman between 45 and 65 years old in good health. CDR3 in DNA: TGTGCCAGCTCGCAGGGCGGGGCATCCTCTGGAAACACCATATATTTT. Its translation is CASSQGGASSGNTIYF.